Listed below are T cell receptor beta chains from one sample, sequenced in a study of blood T cell repertoires in COVID-19. The assay was immunoSEQ multiplex PCR, and TCRdb's table has in-frame clones only and misses some. The repertoire includes roughly 160,000 clones, 84% of them detected once, and roughly 15% sits in the top ten. The sample taken for sequencing was peripheral blood. These receptors were collected from a man between 18 and 29 years old with active or convalescent COVID-19. The conserved cysteine and the conserved F or W are not part of the CDR3 here.

TRBV11-2,TRBJ2-2,ASSLDRLTGELF
TRBV5-1,TRBJ2-7,ASSPSGTARSSYEQY
TRBV6-5,TRBJ1-1,ASSFTGINTEAF
TRBV14,TRBJ2-5,ASSQVAGSSQETQY
TRBV28,TRBJ1-2,ASTIDRGRGYT
TRBV28,TRBJ2-7,ASSSPHGRAYEQY
TRBV27,TRBJ1-1,ASSLGGQPNTEAF
TRBV7-2,TRBJ2-1,ASSPIGLGFNEQF
TRBV3-1/TRBV3-2,TRBJ1-1,ASSQSDRGHTEAF
TRBV14,TRBJ2-2,ASSHRTSPNTGELF
TRBV7-2,TRBJ1-1,ASSRNRDRPYTEAF
TRBV5-4,TRBJ2-7,ASSSSYEQY
TRBV3-1/TRBV3-2,TRBJ1-2,ASSQDIGGHYGYT
TRBV2,TRBJ1-5,ASREQGVQPQH
TRBV5-1,TRBJ2-1,ASSLYGQTFNEQF
TRBV20-1,TRBJ2-1,SGASDEQF
TRBV5-1,TRBJ2-3,ASSLNRGQGTDTQY
TRBV4-1,TRBJ1-1,ASSQAPQGLYEAF
TRBV30,TRBJ2-5,AWSVGGETQY
TRBV11-2,TRBJ1-2,ASSPRGRGVDGYT
TRBV12-3/TRBV12-4,TRBJ2-1,ASSLKRVDEQF
TRBV10-3,TRBJ2-7,AISGTGEQY
TRBV23-1,TRBJ1-6,ASRSGGFLH
TRBV5-1,TRBJ2-3,ASSLSGATPTDTQY
TRBV6-2/TRBV6-3,TRBJ2-1,ASSPLWGEANNEQF
TRBV5-1,TRBJ2-1,ASSIGQDFGEQF
TRBV23-1,TRBJ2-1,ASSWGQGAYNEQF
TRBV7-9,TRBJ2-5,ASSHGPRGEETQY
TRBV6-5,TRBJ1-5,ASRNREGTDQPQH
TRBV2,TRBJ1-6,ASSRQGKASWSYNSPLH
TRBV9,TRBJ2-3,ASSEGLGNTDTQY
TRBV7-2,TRBJ2-7,ASSRRGYEQY
TRBV18,TRBJ1-2,ASSPGGLNGYT
TRBV14,TRBJ1-2,ASSRGDSRRGYT
TRBV27,TRBJ2-7,ASSHWTAGENYEQY
TRBV18,TRBJ2-1,ASSPPRAGEGDEQF
TRBV27,TRBJ2-2,ASSFRTGELF
TRBV30,TRBJ1-6,AWSGGTGKSLH
TRBV9,TRBJ2-7,ASSVAGGGAYEQY
TRBV6-6,TRBJ2-7,ASSYFLGLAGGVTY
TRBV6-5,TRBJ1-1,ASSYRVNTEAF
TRBV19,TRBJ2-3,ASRTQGAIDTQY
TRBV6-2/TRBV6-3,TRBJ2-7,ASSYLKRTGISYEQY
TRBV5-1,TRBJ2-3,ASSLGSSASGSTDTQY
TRBV6-5,TRBJ1-2,ASTQTGGRGYT
TRBV19,TRBJ2-7,ASSGQLGGSYEQY